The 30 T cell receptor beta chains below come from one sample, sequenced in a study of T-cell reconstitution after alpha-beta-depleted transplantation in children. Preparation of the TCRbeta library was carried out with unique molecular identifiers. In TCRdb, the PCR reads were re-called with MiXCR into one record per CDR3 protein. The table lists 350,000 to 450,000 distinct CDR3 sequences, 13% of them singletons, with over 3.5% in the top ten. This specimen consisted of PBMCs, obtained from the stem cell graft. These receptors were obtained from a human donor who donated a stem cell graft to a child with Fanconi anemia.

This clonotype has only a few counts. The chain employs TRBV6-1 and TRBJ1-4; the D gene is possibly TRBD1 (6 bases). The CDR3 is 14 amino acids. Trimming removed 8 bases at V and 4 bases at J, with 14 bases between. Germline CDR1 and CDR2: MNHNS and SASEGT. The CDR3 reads CASGLTGNNEKLFF. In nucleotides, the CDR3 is TGTGCCAGCGGCTTAACAGGGAATAATGAAAAACTGTTTTTT.

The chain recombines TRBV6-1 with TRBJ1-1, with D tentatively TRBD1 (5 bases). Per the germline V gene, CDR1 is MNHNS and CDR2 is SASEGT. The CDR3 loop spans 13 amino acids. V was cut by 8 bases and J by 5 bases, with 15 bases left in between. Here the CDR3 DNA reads TGTGCCAGCTCTCGCAGGGATGATACTGAAGCTTTCTTT. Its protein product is CASSRRDDTEAFF.

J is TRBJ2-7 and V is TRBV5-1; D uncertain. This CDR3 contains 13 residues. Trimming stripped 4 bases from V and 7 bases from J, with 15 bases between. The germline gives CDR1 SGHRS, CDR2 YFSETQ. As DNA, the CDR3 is TGCGCCAGCAGCCTAGGGCCCGGTGGGGAGCAGTACTTC. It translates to CASSLGPGGEQYF.

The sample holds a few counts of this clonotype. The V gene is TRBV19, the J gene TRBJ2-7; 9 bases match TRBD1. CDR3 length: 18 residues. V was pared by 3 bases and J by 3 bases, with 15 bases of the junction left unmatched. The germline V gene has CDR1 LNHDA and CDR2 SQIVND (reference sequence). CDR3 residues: CASSITGGTGTGGYEQYF. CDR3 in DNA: TGTGCCAGTAGTATCACCGGTGGGACAGGGACAGGAGGCTACGAGCAGTACTTC.

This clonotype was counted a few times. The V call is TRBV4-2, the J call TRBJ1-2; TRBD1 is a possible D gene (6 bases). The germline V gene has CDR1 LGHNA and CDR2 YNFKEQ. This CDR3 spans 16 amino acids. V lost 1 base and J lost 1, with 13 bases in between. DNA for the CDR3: TGTGCCAGCAGCCAAGGATCGGGGGCAGTTAACTATGGCTACACCTTC. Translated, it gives CASSQGSGAVNYGYTF.

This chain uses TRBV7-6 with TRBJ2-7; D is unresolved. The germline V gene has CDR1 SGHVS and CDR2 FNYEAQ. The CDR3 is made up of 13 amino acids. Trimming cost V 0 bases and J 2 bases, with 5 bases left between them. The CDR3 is CASSLAHTYEQYF. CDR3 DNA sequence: TGTGCCAGCAGCTTAGCACATACCTACGAGCAGTACTTC.

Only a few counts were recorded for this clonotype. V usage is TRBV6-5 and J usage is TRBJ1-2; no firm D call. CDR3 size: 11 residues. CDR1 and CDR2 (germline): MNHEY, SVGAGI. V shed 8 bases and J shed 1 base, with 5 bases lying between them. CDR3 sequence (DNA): TGTGCCAGCGGAAATAACTATGGCTACACCTTC. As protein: CASGNNYGYTF.

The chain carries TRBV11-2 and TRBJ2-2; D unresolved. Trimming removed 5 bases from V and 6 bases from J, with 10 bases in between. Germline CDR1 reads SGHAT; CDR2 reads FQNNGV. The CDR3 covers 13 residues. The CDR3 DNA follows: TGTGCCAGCAGCCGCCAGACCTCCGGGGAGCTGTTTTTT. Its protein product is CASSRQTSGELFF.

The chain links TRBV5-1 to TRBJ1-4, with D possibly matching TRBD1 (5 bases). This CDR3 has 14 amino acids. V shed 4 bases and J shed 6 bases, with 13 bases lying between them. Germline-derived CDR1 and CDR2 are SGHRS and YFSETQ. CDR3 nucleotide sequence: TGCGCCAGCAGCGGTGCAGGGAACGATGAAAAACTGTTTTTT. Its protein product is CASSGAGNDEKLFF.

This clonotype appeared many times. CDR3 amino acids: CASSQDARIEAFF. CDR3 coding DNA: TGCGCCAGCAGCCAAGATGCTCGGATTGAAGCTTTCTTT. The chain links TRBV4-3 to TRBJ1-1, with D unresolved. Per germline, CDR1 LGHNA and CDR2 YSLEER. The ends were cut back, 0 bases at V and 7 bases at J, with 9 bases in the middle. The CDR3 is made up of 13 amino acids.

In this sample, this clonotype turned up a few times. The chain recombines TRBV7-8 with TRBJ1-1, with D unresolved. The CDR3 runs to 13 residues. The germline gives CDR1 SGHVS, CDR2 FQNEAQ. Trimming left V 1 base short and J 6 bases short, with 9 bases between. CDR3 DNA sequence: TGTGCCAGCAGCTTAGTCCGGGATTCTGAAGCTTTCTTT. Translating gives CASSLVRDSEAFF.

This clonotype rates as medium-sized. The CDR3 DNA sequence: TGTGCCATCAGGGAGGCCTCTGGAAACACCATATATTTT. Translated: CAIREASGNTIYF. The chain combines TRBV10-3 with TRBJ1-3, with no clear D. V lost 6 bases to trimming and J lost 0 bases, with 6 bases between them. This CDR3 has 13 amino acids. CDR1 is ENHRY and CDR2 is SYGVKD in the germline V gene.

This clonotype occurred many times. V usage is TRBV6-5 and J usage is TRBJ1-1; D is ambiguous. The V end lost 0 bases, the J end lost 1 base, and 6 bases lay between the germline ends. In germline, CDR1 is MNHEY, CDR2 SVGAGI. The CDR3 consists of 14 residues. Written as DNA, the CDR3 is TGTGCCAGCAGTTACTCGCGAGGGAACACTGAAGCTTTCTTT. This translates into CASSYSRGNTEAFF.

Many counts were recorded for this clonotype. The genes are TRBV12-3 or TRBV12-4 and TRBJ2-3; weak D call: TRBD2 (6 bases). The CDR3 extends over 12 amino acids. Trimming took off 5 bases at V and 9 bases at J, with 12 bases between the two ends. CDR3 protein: CASSPQRVTQYF. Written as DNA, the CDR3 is TGTGCCAGCAGTCCACAGCGGGTAACGCAGTATTTT.

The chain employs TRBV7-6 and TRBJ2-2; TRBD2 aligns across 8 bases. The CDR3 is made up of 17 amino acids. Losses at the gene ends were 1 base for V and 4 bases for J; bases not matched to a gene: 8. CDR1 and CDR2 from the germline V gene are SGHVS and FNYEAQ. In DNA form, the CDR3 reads TGTGCCAGCAGCTTAGAGTTGTTAGCGGGGAGCACCGGGGAGCTGTTTTTT. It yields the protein CASSLELLAGSTGELFF.

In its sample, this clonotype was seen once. The CDR3 coding sequence is TGTGCCAGCAGCGGGGGTGGGAGCCTCTACGAGCAGTACTTC. Translation gives CASSGGGSLYEQYF. The chain joins TRBV2 to TRBJ2-7; possible D gene TRBD2, 6 bases. V shed 6 bases and J shed 3 bases, with 15 bases lying between them. This CDR3 comprises 14 residues. Germline assignment: CDR1 SNHLY and CDR2 FYNNEI.

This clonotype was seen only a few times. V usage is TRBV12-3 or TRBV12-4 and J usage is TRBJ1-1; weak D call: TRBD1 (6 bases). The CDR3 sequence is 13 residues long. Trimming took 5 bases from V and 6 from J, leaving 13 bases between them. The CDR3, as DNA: TGTGCCAGCAGTGGGACATCTAGCCCTGAAGCTTTCTTT. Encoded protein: CASSGTSSPEAFF.

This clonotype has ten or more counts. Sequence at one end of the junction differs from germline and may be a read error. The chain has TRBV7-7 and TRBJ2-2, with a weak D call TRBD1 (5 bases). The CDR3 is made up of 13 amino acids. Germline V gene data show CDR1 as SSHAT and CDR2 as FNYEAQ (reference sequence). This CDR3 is CASSLVRDGELFF. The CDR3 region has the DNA TGTGCTAGCAGCTTAGTCAGGGACGGGGAGCTGTTTTTT.

CDR3 loop: CASSLGHNYEQYF. Here the CDR3 DNA reads TGTGCCAGCAGTTTAGGACATAACTACGAGCAGTACTTC. The chain uses TRBV27 and TRBJ2-7, with D possibly matching TRBD1 (5 bases). The V and J ends lost 2 bases and 3 bases respectively, with 8 bases between them. CDR3 length: 13 amino acids. CDR1 is MNHEY, CDR2 SMNVEV, per germline (reference sequence).

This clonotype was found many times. The CDR3 here is CASSLSGGNEQFF. DNA of the CDR3: TGTGCCAGCAGCCTATCCGGGGGGAATGAGCAGTTCTTC. The rearrangement uses TRBV28 and TRBJ2-1; 7 positions agree with TRBD2. CDR1 and CDR2 from the germline V gene are MDHEN and SYDVKM. The J segment lost 7 bases and the V segment lost 6 bases, leaving 6 bases of the junction unmatched. CDR3 length: 13 amino acids.

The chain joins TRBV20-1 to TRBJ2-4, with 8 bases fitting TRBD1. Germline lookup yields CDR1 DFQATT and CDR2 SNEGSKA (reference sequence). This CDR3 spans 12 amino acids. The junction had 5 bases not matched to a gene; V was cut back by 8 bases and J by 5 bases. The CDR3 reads CSFRGPQNIQYF. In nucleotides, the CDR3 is TGCAGTTTCAGGGGGCCCCAAAACATTCAGTACTTC.

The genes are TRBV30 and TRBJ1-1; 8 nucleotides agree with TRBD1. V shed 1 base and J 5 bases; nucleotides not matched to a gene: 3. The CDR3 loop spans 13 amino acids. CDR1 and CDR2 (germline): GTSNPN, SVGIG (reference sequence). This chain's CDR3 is CAWSARQGTEAFF. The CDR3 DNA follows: TGTGCCTGGAGTGCGCGACAGGGGACTGAAGCTTTCTTT.

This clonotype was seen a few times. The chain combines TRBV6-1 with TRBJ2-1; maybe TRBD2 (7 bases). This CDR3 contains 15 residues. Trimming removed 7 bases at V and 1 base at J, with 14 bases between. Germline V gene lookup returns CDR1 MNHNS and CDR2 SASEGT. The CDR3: CASTQQGGSYNEQFF. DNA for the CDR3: TGTGCCAGCACTCAACAGGGAGGGTCCTACAATGAGCAGTTCTTC.

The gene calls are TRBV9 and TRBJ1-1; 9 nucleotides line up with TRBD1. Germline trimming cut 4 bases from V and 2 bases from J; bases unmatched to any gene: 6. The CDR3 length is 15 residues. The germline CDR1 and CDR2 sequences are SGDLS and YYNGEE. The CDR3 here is CASSPRTGDNTEAFF. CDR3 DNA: TGTGCCAGCAGCCCCAGGACAGGGGATAACACTGAAGCTTTCTTT.

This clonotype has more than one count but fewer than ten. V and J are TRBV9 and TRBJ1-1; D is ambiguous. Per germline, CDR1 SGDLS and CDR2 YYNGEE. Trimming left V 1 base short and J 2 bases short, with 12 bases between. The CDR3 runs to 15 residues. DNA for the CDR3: TGTGCCAGCAGCGTACAATCCAGCCTAAACACTGAAGCTTTCTTT. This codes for CASSVQSSLNTEAFF.

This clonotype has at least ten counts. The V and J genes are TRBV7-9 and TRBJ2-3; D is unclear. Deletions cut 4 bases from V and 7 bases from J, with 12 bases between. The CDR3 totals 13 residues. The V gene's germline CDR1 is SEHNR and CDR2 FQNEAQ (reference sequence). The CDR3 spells CASSSSGENTQYF. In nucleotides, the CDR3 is TGTGCCAGCAGCTCCTCTGGCGAGAATACGCAGTATTTT.

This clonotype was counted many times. The DNA of the CDR3 is TGTGCCAGCAGCGTAGCGACTAGCGGGGGAGACCAAGAGACCCAGTACTTC. Translated, it gives CASSVATSGGDQETQYF. The genes are TRBV9 and TRBJ2-5, with TRBD2 matching over 12 bases. This CDR3 spans 17 amino acids. Germline V gene sequence: CDR1 SGDLS, CDR2 YYNGEE. After removal of 0 bases from V and 0 bases from J, the junction contained 3 bases not matched to a gene.

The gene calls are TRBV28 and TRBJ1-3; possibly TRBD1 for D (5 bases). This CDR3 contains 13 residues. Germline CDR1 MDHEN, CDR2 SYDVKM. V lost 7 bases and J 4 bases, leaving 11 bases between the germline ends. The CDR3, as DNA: TGTGCCAGCACCTCAGGGAACGGAAACACCATATATTTT. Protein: CASTSGNGNTIYF.

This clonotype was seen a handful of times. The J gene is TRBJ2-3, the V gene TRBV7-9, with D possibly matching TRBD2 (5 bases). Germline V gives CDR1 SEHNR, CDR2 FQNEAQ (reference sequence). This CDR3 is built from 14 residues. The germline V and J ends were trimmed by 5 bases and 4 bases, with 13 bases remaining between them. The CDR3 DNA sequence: TGTGCCAGCAGCGAGACTAACGGAGCAGATACGCAGTATTTT. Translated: CASSETNGADTQYF. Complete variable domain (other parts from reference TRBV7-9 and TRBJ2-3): DTGVSQNPRHKITKRGQNVTFRCDPISEHNRLYWYRQTLGQGPEFLTYFQNEAQLEKSRLLSDRFSAERPKGSFSTLEIQRTEQGDSAMYLCASSETNGADTQYFGPGTRLTVL.

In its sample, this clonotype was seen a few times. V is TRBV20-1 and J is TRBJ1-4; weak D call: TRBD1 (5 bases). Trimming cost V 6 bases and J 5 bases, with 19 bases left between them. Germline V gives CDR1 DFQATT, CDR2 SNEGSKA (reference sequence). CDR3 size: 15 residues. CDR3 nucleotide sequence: TGCAGTGCCCCCGGTCCTACAGGACTAAATGAAAAACTGTTTTTT. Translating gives CSAPGPTGLNEKLFF.